This T cell receptor (beta chain) originates from a study of shared clonotypes between healthy human individuals. Replicate PCRs for unsorted PBMC used roughly 300 ng DNA (about 27,000 T cell genomes). Profiled with immunoSEQ multiplex PCR; TCRdb holds only in-frame clones, not every one. This table has fewer than 550,000 clones, nearly 80% appearing once. V shed 5 bases and J shed 2 bases, with 19 bases lying between them. The CDR3 is made up of 16 amino acids. Per germline, CDR1 KGHSH and CDR2 LQKENI. This clone was picked up one time. The sequenced material came from PBMCs. This chain links TRBV18 with TRBJ2-7; D call uncertain. The receptor was derived from a woman aged 40 to 50 in good health. Some clones in this sample may be carry-over from other donors' samples. CDR3 DNA: TGTGCCAGCTCAATATCGACACACGGAGCGACCTACGAGCAGTACTTC. Encoded protein: CASSISTHGATYEQYF.